The clone carrying this TCR beta chain was seen repeatedly, ten times or more. Its antigen is currently unknown. TCRdb re-called the reads through MiXCR, storing one row per CDR3 protein. The profile covers over 100,000 distinct CDR3 sequences, with 10% appearing a single time and around 29% taken by the ten largest. This sample stems from a study of T cell repertoires in cytomegalovirus infection. Across the whole study: Public TCR beta signatures were indicative of both CMV infection and a matching HLA type. General observations from the study: The cumulative frequency of public TCR beta families identified carriers of CMV plus the relevant HLA. CMV-specific HLA-C-restricted TCR beta clonotypes dominated the ex vivo response.

V lost 7 bases, J lost 7 bases, and 20 bases lay in between. The germline gives CDR1 SGHTA, CDR2 FQGNSA. The CDR3 runs 15 residues. The chain has TRBV7-2 and TRBJ2-1; D tentatively fits TRBD1 or TRBD2 (5 bases each). Material for sequencing was PBMCs, sequenced either directly or after in vitro stimulation (not recorded which). The sequence was collected from a human donor in good health (CMV status not recorded). Some clones in this sample may be carry-over from other donors' samples. The CDR3 here is CASIHEGRDRNEQFF. CDR3 nucleotide sequence: TGTGCCAGCATCCATGAGGGACGGGATAGGAATGAGCAGTTCTTC.